The source of this T cell receptor (beta chain) is a study of radiotherapy plus CTLA-4 blockade in lung cancer. TCRdb keeps only in-frame clones here, not all; method: immunoSEQ multiplex PCR. The sample shows roughly 100,000 clones, approximately 81% of them seen only once. This clone appeared a single time. Its antigen is as yet unknown. Study-wide points: In blood, after radiotherapy plus ipilimumab, tumor-derived TCR clones expanded.

Germline V CDR1 and CDR2: SGHAT, FQDESV (reference sequence). The CDR3 has 12 residues. V was clipped by 2 bases and J by 2 bases, with 2 bases between them. This receptor was identified in a human donor with non-small cell lung cancer that progressed on radiotherapy plus ipilimumab. Some clones in this sample may be carry-over from other donors' samples. The chain joins TRBV11-1 to TRBJ2-3; D remains ambiguous. This specimen consisted of peripheral blood, obtained from a patient treated with radiotherapy plus ipilimumab. As DNA, the CDR3 is TGTGCCAGCAGCTTACCCACAGATACGCAGTATTTT. Translating gives CASSLPTDTQYF.